This T cell receptor beta chain was identified in a study of T cells in Graves' hyperthyroidism and ophthalmopathy. RNA transcripts were the template for amplifying TCR beta CDR3 regions. In the first-round RT-PCR of the TCR CDR3, the HTBI primer set was used. TCRdb used MiXCR to reprocess the multiplex PCR reads, holding one entry per CDR3 protein. The sample carries about 420,000 distinct CDR3 sequences, roughly 14% recorded once. CDR1 is SEHNR and CDR2 is FQNEAQ in the germline V gene (reference sequence). This CDR3 is built from 18 residues. V shed 0 bases and J 6 bases; nucleotides not matched to a gene: 14. Newly diagnosed patients aged 18 to 65 had hyperthyroidism of under 2 months' duration. Fresh peripheral blood, 10 ml, yielded the PBMCs. This clonotype was seen many times.

The specimen was blood. The origin of this receptor is a woman between 18 and 29 years old with Graves' hyperthyroidism. The chain has TRBV7-9 and TRBJ2-3, with 8 positions matching TRBD2. CDR3 nucleotides: TGTGCCAGCAGCTTAGCGAAGGCTAGCGGGCCCCGAGGGGATACGCAGTATTTT. Translation: CASSLAKASGPRGDTQYF.